This T cell receptor beta chain came from a study of PD-1 blockade in classical Hodgkin lymphoma (dated by TCRdb to about 2020). Some background on the complete study: Nivolumab dosing was 3 mg/kg intravenously every 2 weeks, continuing until either disease progression or unacceptable toxicity. To define a peripheral blood immune signature of response to PD-1 blockade in classical Hodgkin lymphoma, the study combined TCR beta sequencing with CyTOF.

The Qiagen DNeasy kit was used to extract genomic DNA both from unsorted PBMCs and from the negatively selected CD4+ and CD8+ fractions. TCR beta CDR3 regions were amplified by immunoSEQ multiplex PCR using primers annealing to V and J segments. Amplification bias was minimized using a synthetic immune receptor repertoire, and residual bias was removed computationally after sequencing. The authors' analysis ran thus. Custom Python scripts were used to quantify repertoire diversity as the Shannon entropy index. Unsorted, CD4+ and CD8+ repertoires were examined separately, except in combined analyses, for which CD4+ and CD8+ sequences were merged in silico. Clonal expansion was defined as at least a 2-fold frequency increase after treatment relative to C1D1, with a pseudocount of 0.5 for undetected baseline clones. Clones with 0 or 1 copy at C1D1 were defined as singleton clones, while clones with 2 or more copies were defined as non-singleton clones. By matching protein sequences in sorted samples from the same patient, clones expanded in unsorted samples were annotated as CD4+, CD8+ or unknown. Wilcoxon tests on paired samples were used to test changes in diversity from C1D1 to C4D1. Here the immuneACCESS table is served through TCRdb, limited to in-frame sequences with V and J called. Missing clones are a known gap in these copies; in checked studies unresolved V genes cover under half, and the rest lacks a known reason. V and J calls and clone size follow that table, whereas D and trimming were derived from the DNA. Within this sample are 35,000 to 45,000 clones, with approximately 70% of them counted one time only. The ten largest make up 2.8% of the sample.

This clone showed up just a few times. What this receptor recognizes is not known. No quality values exist for individual bases; no much larger clone is one base distant. The paper as a whole reports these results and caveats: A significant rise by C4D1 was seen in CD4+ but not CD8+ TCR diversity (p=0.0027 vs p=0.16), with the rise being most apparent in complete responders (p=0.02). Lower diversity was observed in patients in whom nivolumab was started less than 1 year after ASCT, and these patients were excluded from later analyses so that confounding by immune reconstitution would be avoided. The study covered only a single clinical trial cohort, and the causes of the repertoire differences, possibly disease activity or prior therapy, were still not defined. Baseline TCR diversity was reported to be lower in newly diagnosed patients than in healthy donors, and even lower in relapsed/refractory patients. Among trial patients, those achieving complete response had baseline diversity similar to that of newly diagnosed patients, while diversity was significantly lower in partial responders and progressors.

In light of the paper, this sample's time point label describes: cycle 2 day 1 (C2D1) of nivolumab. Relapse after autologous stem cell transplantation had occurred in all trial patients, and cohorts A, B and C were distinguished by prior brentuximab vedotin exposure. The trial cohort included around 56 patients with relapsed/refractory classical Hodgkin lymphoma, and each patient had a best overall response of complete response, partial response or progressive disease. In the multi-cohort phase II CheckMate 205 trial, trial patients received single-agent nivolumab. An independent review committee assessed best overall response by applying the 2007 International Working Group response criteria. Trial PBMCs were collected just before the start of nivolumab (C1D1) and during therapy at cycle 2 day 1 and cycle 4 day 1. Peripheral blood was collected in 8 mL Vacutainer Cell Preparation Tubes, from which PBMCs were isolated by centrifugation and then cryopreserved.

Specimen: peripheral blood mononuclear cells (PBMCs), collected before the second cycle of nivolumab. The receptor was derived from a human donor with classical Hodgkin lymphoma.

At the DNA level, the sequence is TGTGCCAGCAGCTCGGAGGACAGTCAGAATGAAAAACTGTTTTTT. This is translated as CASSSEDSQNEKLFF. The V and J segments used are TRBV11-1 and TRBJ1-4, with TRBD1 tentatively as D gene (6 bases match). For CDR1 and CDR2, the germline V gene (reference sequence) lists SGHAT and FQDESV. V and J are truncated by 4 bases and 5 bases respectively, leaving an intervening sequence of 14 bases. There are 15 amino acids in the CDR3, from cysteine to phenylalanine inclusive. The entry retains the CDR3 DNA only, 45 bases that are in frame from base 1.